The subject of this entry is one T cell receptor beta chain. Its matching antigen is unknown. CD8 cells classed as naive were CD45RO-negative and positively selected for CCR7, excluding terminally differentiated effector memory CD45RA+ cells. This sample stems from a study of shared clonotypes between healthy human individuals. Study details: Three CD4 naive, three CD4 memory, two CD8 naive and one CD8 memory plate were used per donor. The study's findings and limits: Naive subsets, compared against memory subsets, generally had larger estimated richness values. Compared with clonotypes that all four donors shared, non-shared clonotypes had lower generation probabilities.

Assay used: immunoSEQ multiplex PCR; TCRdb lists only in-frame clones, some missing. The sample includes under 600,000 clones, about 98% of them seen just once. Specimen: naive CD8+ T cells sorted from blood. The TCR was taken from a man aged 25 to 40 in good health.

CDR3 nucleotides: TGTGCCAGTAACTTCCATTACCAAGAGACCCAGTACTTC. Residues: CASNFHYQETQYF. The chain joins TRBV11-2 to TRBJ2-5, with no clear D. The CDR3 spans 13 residues. The V end lost 9 bases, the J end lost 0 bases, and 11 bases lay between the germline ends. CDR1 and CDR2 from the germline V gene are SGHAT and FQNNGV.